The clone carrying this T cell receptor beta chain is a singleton in its sample. Being one base from a much bigger clone, this may be a read error. The data stem from a study of chemoradiotherapy in HPV16-positive cancers. Only in-frame clones appear in the TCRdb table, and some are missing; sequencing was by immunoSEQ multiplex PCR. Here the sample spans over a thousand clones, roughly two thirds being singletons. The sample consisted of tumor tissue, taken from a patient who underwent chemoradiotherapy. This clonotype was sampled from a human donor with HPV-associated anogenital cancer.

The CDR3 here is CASSPQRNTEAFF. The DNA for the CDR3 is TGCGCCAGCAGCCCTCAGAGGAACACTGAAGCTTTCTTT. The J gene is TRBJ1-1, the V gene TRBV11-2; D gene uncertain. CDR1 and CDR2 from the germline V gene are SGHAT and FQNNGV. This CDR3 has 13 residues.